This T cell receptor beta chain derives from a study of human T cells and chemical hapten exposure. Whole-study context: 2% DPC applied to a 2 cm by 2 cm arm area sensitized donors.

Time point indicated: patch test 1, 2 weeks after DPC sensitization. The sample's treatment: therapeutic diphenylcyclopropenone sensitization with weekly scalp DPC. TCRdb called the RACE reads again in MiXCR, with one record for every CDR3 protein. The table lists around 120,000 distinct CDR3 sequences, roughly 13% of them singletons, with roughly 0.92% in the top ten. From germline, CDR1 is SEHNR and CDR2 FQNEAQ (reference sequence). After removal of 1 base from V and 6 bases from J, the junction contained 4 bases not matched to a gene. This CDR3 is 14 amino acids long. This TCR came from a young man with alopecia areata. Some clones in this sample may be carry-over from other donors' samples. Source: whole blood, taken in connection with sensitization to the hapten diphenylcyclopropenone (DPC). The gene calls are TRBV7-9 and TRBJ1-1, with 8 positions matching TRBD1. The CDR3 loop is CASSLEGTGAEAFF. The DNA of the CDR3 is TGTGCCAGCAGCTTAGAAGGGACAGGAGCTGAAGCTTTCTTT.